The TCR beta chain under discussion was sequenced for a study of T cell clonotyping in hematopoietic cell transplantation. The wider study: Recipient samples before transplant were obtained post-cytoreduction.

This CDR3 is 14 amino acids long. The ends were cut back, 4 bases at V and 0 bases at J, with 10 bases in the middle. Germline assignment: CDR1 SGHRS and CDR2 YFSETQ. Regarding time point: recipient sample about 28 days before transplant, after cytoreduction. Of note for this clone: Its antigen is currently unknown.

Study conclusions and caveats: At the given depth, recipient repertoires were over 95% de novo clonotypes. Pathologically expanded recipient clonotypes increased progressively from day 30 to day 180 as diversity fell.

TCRdb's copy holds only in-frame clones and misses some; the assay was immunoSEQ multiplex PCR. The sample holds around 11,000 clones, 92% seen once. This chain links TRBV5-1 with TRBJ1-1; a weak D match, TRBD1 (6 bases). The clonotype was recovered from a middle-aged woman with acute myeloid leukemia. Some clones in this sample may be carry-over from other donors' samples. Here the sequenced sample was peripheral blood mononuclear cells, taken before stem cell transplant. CDR3 bases: TGCGCCAGCAGCCCGGGGACACTGAACACTGAAGCTTTCTTT. Amino acid sequence: CASSPGTLNTEAFF.